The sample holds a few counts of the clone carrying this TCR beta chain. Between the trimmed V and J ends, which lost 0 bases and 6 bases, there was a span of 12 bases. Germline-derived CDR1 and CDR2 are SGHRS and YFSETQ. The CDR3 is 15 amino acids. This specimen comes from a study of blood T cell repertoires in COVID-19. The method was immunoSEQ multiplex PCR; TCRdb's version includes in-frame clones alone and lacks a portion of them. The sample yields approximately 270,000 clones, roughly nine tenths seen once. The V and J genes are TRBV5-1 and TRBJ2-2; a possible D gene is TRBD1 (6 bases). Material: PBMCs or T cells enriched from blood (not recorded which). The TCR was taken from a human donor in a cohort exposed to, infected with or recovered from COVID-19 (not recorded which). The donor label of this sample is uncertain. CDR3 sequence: CASSLDRVGPGELFF. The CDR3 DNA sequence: TGCGCCAGCAGCTTGGACAGGGTCGGGCCCGGGGAGCTGTTTTTT.